What follows are 21 T cell receptor beta chains derived from one specimen sequenced in a study of breast tumors, draining lymph nodes, adjacent tissues. TCRdb recomputed calls from the multiplex PCR reads with MiXCR, one row per CDR3 protein. The sample includes some 200,000 distinct CDR3 sequences, roughly 31% seen only once; the top ten take approximately 4.3%. The lymph nodes were axillary draining lymph nodes from breast cancer patients. The source material was axillary lymph node tissue. The source of these receptors is a female donor with breast cancer. Some clones in this sample may be carry-over from other donors' samples.

Concerning this clonotype itself: A junction boundary mismatches the germline segment, possibly from a read error. The rearrangement links TRBV6-4 to TRBJ2-1; weak D call: TRBD2 (7 bases). Looked up from germline, CDR1 is MRHNA and CDR2 is SNTAGT. The CDR3 is 15 residues long. The CDR3 region has the DNA TGTGCCAGCAGTCGGGTGGGGGCGGGGAGGGATGAGCGGTTCTTC. As protein: CASSRVGAGRDERFF.

This clonotype was seen ten or more times. The chain uses TRBV20-1 and TRBJ2-3, with 7 bases fitting TRBD1. CDR1 is DFQATT, CDR2 SNEGSKA, per germline (reference sequence). V was pared by 4 bases and J by 3 bases, with 4 bases of the junction left unmatched. CDR3 length equals 13 residues. The CDR3 sequence: CSATARGTDTQYF. CDR3 coding DNA: TGCAGTGCTACGGCCAGGGGGACAGATACGCAGTATTTT.

The rearrangement links TRBV10-3 to TRBJ1-5; possible D gene TRBD1, 6 bases. CDR1 ENHRY and CDR2 SYGVKD come from the germline V gene. Trimming left V 10 bases short and J 5 bases short, with 15 bases between. This CDR3 is built from 13 residues. CDR3: CATATGVDQPQHF. In DNA, the CDR3 is TGTGCCACTGCGACAGGTGTAGATCAGCCCCAGCATTTT.

This clonotype was seen just once. The rearrangement joins TRBV6-4 to TRBJ2-5; a weak D match, TRBD2 (6 bases). V was trimmed by 0 bases and J by 3 bases, leaving 8 bases between them. This CDR3 has 14 amino acids. The germline gives CDR1 MRHNA, CDR2 SNTAGT. In DNA form, the CDR3 reads TGTGCCAGCAGTGACTCTGGCGGGGAAGAGACCCAGTACTTC. It is translated as CASSDSGGEETQYF.

This clonotype was seen ten or more times. The V and J genes are TRBV20-1 and TRBJ2-7; a weak D match, TRBD2 (6 bases). CDR3 length equals 13 residues. Per germline, CDR1 DFQATT and CDR2 SNEGSKA (reference sequence). Trimming removed 0 bases at V and 6 bases at J, with 12 bases between. CDR3 sequence reads: CSARDILGGEQYF. The DNA for the CDR3 is TGCAGTGCTAGAGACATCCTGGGAGGCGAGCAGTACTTC.

The CDR3 is CASSPPWRGRNQPQHF. The DNA of the CDR3 is TGCGCCAGCAGCCCCCCGTGGAGAGGGCGCAATCAGCCCCAGCATTTT. This chain uses TRBV4-1 with TRBJ1-5, with D uncertain. V dropped 4 bases and J dropped 2 bases, with 15 bases sitting between them. Per the germline V gene, CDR1 is MGHRA and CDR2 is YSYEKL. CDR3 length: 16 amino acids.

This clonotype was seen ten or more times. The chain joins TRBV30 to TRBJ1-4; D is unclear. V was cut by 0 bases and J by 8 bases, with 7 bases left in between. The CDR3 extends over 12 amino acids. Germline CDR1 and CDR2: GTSNPN and SVGIG (reference sequence). CDR3 loop: CAWSVRVEKLFF. The CDR3 coding sequence is TGTGCCTGGAGTGTCAGAGTCGAAAAACTGTTTTTT. The full variable domain, in which reference TRBV30 and TRBJ1-4 provide the parts outside the CDR3, is SQTIHQWPATLVQPVGSPLSLECTVEGTSNPNLYWYRQAAGRGLQLLFYSVGIGQISSEVPQNLSASRPQDRQFILSSKKLLLSDSGFYLCAWSVRVEKLFFGSGTQLSVL.

About this clonotype itself: Since the CDR3 does not end with the conserved phenylalanine or tryptophan, this likely comes from a read error. The chain combines TRBV2 with TRBJ2-3, with TRBD1 as a possible D gene (5 bases). CDR1 and CDR2 from the germline V gene are SNHLY and FYNNEI. The CDR3 covers 14 residues. CDR3 DNA sequence: TGTGCCAGTTGTCTACTCCTTAGCACAGGTACGCAGTATTCT. Its translation: CASCLLLSTGTQYS.

There are many counts of this clonotype. V gene TRBV20-1 combines with J gene TRBJ2-7; 9 nucleotides line up with TRBD2. V lost 0 bases to trimming and J lost 4 bases; unmatched junction nucleotides: 7. CDR1 is DFQATT and CDR2 is SNEGSKA in the germline V gene (reference sequence). This CDR3 spans 15 amino acids. CDR3 in amino acids: CSARDWASGAYEQYF. The DNA for the CDR3 is TGCAGTGCTAGAGATTGGGCTAGCGGGGCGTACGAGCAGTACTTC.

This clonotype was picked up many times. The V and J genes are TRBV29-1 and TRBJ2-5; no clear D. Germline CDR1 reads SQVTM; CDR2 reads ANQGSEA. The CDR3 consists of 15 residues. Trimming took 3 bases from V and 2 from J, leaving 16 bases between them. CDR3 amino acids: CSVESPTGPQETQYF. In DNA form, the CDR3 reads TGCAGCGTTGAGTCGCCCACCGGCCCGCAAGAGACCCAGTACTTC. The full variable domain, with the rest looked up from reference TRBV29-1 and TRBJ2-5, is SAVISQKPSRDICQRGTSLTIQCQVDSQVTMMFWYRQQPGQSLTLIATANQGSEATYESGFVIDKFPISRPNLTFSTLTVSNMSPEDSSIYLCSVESPTGPQETQYFGPGTRLLVL.

This clonotype was observed at least ten times. This chain links TRBV20-1 with TRBJ1-5, with a weak D call TRBD1 (6 bases). The CDR3 contains 15 residues. V was clipped by 0 bases and J by 7 bases, with 16 bases between them. The germline V gene has CDR1 DFQATT and CDR2 SNEGSKA (reference sequence). CDR3 sequence: CSAREAHRELQPQHF. For the CDR3, the DNA is TGCAGTGCTAGAGAGGCCCACAGGGAGCTCCAGCCCCAGCATTTT.

The V gene is TRBV10-3, the J gene TRBJ2-5; the D is unclear. CDR3 length: 14 amino acids. Trimming took 10 bases from V and 4 from J, leaving 19 bases between them. Germline V gives CDR1 ENHRY, CDR2 SYGVKD. The CDR3 nucleotides are TGTGCCAGCCGTAGTCCCGTGTCGCGAGAGACCCAGTACTTC. Residues: CASRSPVSRETQYF.

Turning to this clonotype: The CDR3 does not close with the conserved phenylalanine or tryptophan, likely indicating a read error. V is TRBV6-1 and J is TRBJ2-5; tentative D call: TRBD2 (6 bases). Germline V lookup: CDR1 MNHNS, CDR2 SASEGT. The V end lost 6 bases, the J end lost 5 bases, and 10 bases lay between the germline ends. CDR3 length: 12 residues. CDR3 bases: TGTGCCAGCAGGGGGGGAGGCGAGACCCAGTACCTC. This gives the protein CASRGGGETQYL.

In this sample, this clonotype turned up many times. An end of the junction does not agree with germline; a read error may underlie this. The gene calls are TRBV7-7 and TRBJ2-5; D is undetermined. CDR1 and CDR2 from the germline V gene are SSHAT and FNYEAQ (reference sequence). There are 13 residues in the CDR3. CDR3 nucleotides: TGTGCTAGCAGCTTAAAGGGACAAGAGACCCAGTACTTC. Amino acids: CASSLKGQETQYF.

V and J are TRBV5-4 and TRBJ1-1; TRBD1 matches at 9 bases. The ends lost 4 bases at V and 0 bases at J; junction bases unmatched: 7. The CDR3 spans 16 residues. CDR1 and CDR2 from the germline V gene are SGHNT and YYREEE (reference sequence). The CDR3 DNA sequence: TGTGCCAGCAGCCCGAGGACAGGGGAGCTGAACACTGAAGCTTTCTTT. This codes for CASSPRTGELNTEAFF. The variable domain in full, with the rest retrieved from reference TRBV5-4 and TRBJ1-1, is ETGVTQSPTHLIKTRGQQVTLRCSSQSGHNTVSWYQQALGQGPQFIFQYYREEENGRGNFPPRFSGLQFPNYSSELNVNALELDDSALYLCASSPRTGELNTEAFFGQGTRLTVV.

This clonotype was picked up many times. The genes are TRBV18 and TRBJ1-3, with 7 nucleotides matching TRBD1. There are 17 residues in the CDR3. Germline trimming cut 2 bases from V and 5 bases from J; bases unmatched to any gene: 12. The germline gives CDR1 KGHSH, CDR2 LQKENI. The CDR3 DNA follows: TGTGCCAGCTCACCAACCCCTGGGCAGGGGGTTAGAAACACCATATATTTT. It codes for CASSPTPGQGVRNTIYF.

This clonotype was seen repeatedly, ten times or more. The chain has TRBV5-4 and TRBJ2-5; 7 positions match TRBD2. The germline V gene has CDR1 SGHNT and CDR2 YYREEE (reference sequence). V gave up 2 bases and J gave up 5 bases; unmatched junction bases: 3. The CDR3 is made up of 13 amino acids. For the CDR3, the DNA is TGTGCCAGCAGCTTTAAGGGAGGGGAGACCCAGTACTTC. Translating it yields CASSFKGGETQYF.

This clonotype was detected many times. V and J are TRBV2 and TRBJ1-2; D is perhaps TRBD1 (5 bases). Germline V gene lookup returns CDR1 SNHLY and CDR2 FYNNEI. V lost 6 bases, J lost 6 bases, and 20 bases lay in between. CDR3 length: 15 amino acids. The CDR3 coding sequence is TGTGCCAGCAGACCCCGCCCATGGGGGAGTCATGGCTACACCTTC. It is translated as CASRPRPWGSHGYTF.

This clonotype turned up a few times. One base away lies a much larger clone, so this may be a sequencing read error. The chain employs TRBV11-2 and TRBJ1-4, with D unresolved. CDR1 and CDR2 from the germline V gene are SGHAT and FQNNGV. V lost 2 bases and J 8 bases, leaving 15 bases between the germline ends. CDR3 length equals 15 residues. The CDR3 sequence: CASSLRGVAFEKLFF. The CDR3 DNA is TGTGCCAGCAGCTTACGTGGCGTGGCGTTCGAAAAACTGTTTTTT.

This clonotype has at least ten counts. The chain combines TRBV7-3 with TRBJ2-3, with D tentatively TRBD1 or TRBD2 (5 bases each). Germline CDR1 SGHTA, CDR2 FQGTGA. Trimming took off 5 bases at V and 4 bases at J, with 19 bases between the two ends. The CDR3 consists of 16 residues. This CDR3 reads CASSPPFGDGSDTQYF. Written as DNA, the CDR3 is TGTGCCAGCAGCCCACCATTTGGGGACGGCTCAGATACGCAGTATTTT.

This clonotype appeared many times. This chain links TRBV19 with TRBJ1-5, with 7 bases that match TRBD1. CDR1 and CDR2 from the germline V gene are LNHDA and SQIVND (reference sequence). V was clipped by 7 bases and J by 0 bases; unmatched bases: 6. This CDR3 is 15 amino acids long. This chain's CDR3 is CASKAGGYSNQPQHF. The CDR3 DNA reads as TGTGCCAGTAAGGCAGGGGGGTATAGCAATCAGCCCCAGCATTTT. The full variable domain, with the rest looked up from reference TRBV19 and TRBJ1-5, is DGGITQSPKYLFRKEGQNVTLSCEQNLNHDAMYWYRQDPGQGLRLIYYSQIVNDFQKGDIAEGYSVSREKKESFPLTVTSAQKNPTAFYLCASKAGGYSNQPQHFGDGTRLSIL.